The 20 T cell receptor beta chains reported below all come from one sample, sequenced in a study of T cell responses to AZD1222 COVID-19 vaccine. The assay was immunoSEQ multiplex PCR, and TCRdb's table has in-frame clones only and misses some. The table shows roughly 140,000 clones, with about 93% occurring only once. The sample in question was peripheral blood, obtained on day 0 of AZD1222 vaccination. These receptors all stem from an adult in good health.

In its sample, this clone was seen once. V usage is TRBV5-5 and J usage is TRBJ1-3; possibly TRBD1 for D (5 bases). This CDR3 has 15 residues. Germline values: CDR1 SGHKS, CDR2 YYEKEE (reference sequence). V gave up 6 bases and J gave up 0 bases, with 13 bases separating them. In DNA form, the CDR3 reads TGTGCCAGCACCGACAGACCTTACTCTGGAAACACCATATATTTT. This codes for CASTDRPYSGNTIYF.

The gene calls are TRBV7-9 and TRBJ1-1, with D unclear. Germline assignment: CDR1 SEHNR and CDR2 FQNEAQ (reference sequence). Trimming pared 2 bases from V and 1 base from J, leaving 5 bases between. The CDR3 length is 13 residues. Here the CDR3 reads CASSLWENTEAFF. The CDR3 nucleotides read TGTGCCAGCAGCTTATGGGAGAACACTGAAGCTTTCTTT.

The rearrangement joins TRBV7-9 to TRBJ1-5, with 10 nucleotides matching TRBD1. This CDR3 region has 14 residues. Germline assignment: CDR1 SEHNR and CDR2 FQNEAQ (reference sequence). J was trimmed by 6 bases and V by 5 bases; bases with no gene match: 4. The CDR3 reads CASSKGTGVQPQHF. The CDR3 nucleotides are TGTGCCAGCAGCAAAGGGACAGGGGTTCAGCCCCAGCATTTT.

The chain has TRBV7-8 and TRBJ1-3; tentative D call: TRBD1 (5 bases). CDR1 and CDR2 from the germline V gene are SGHVS and FQNEAQ. This CDR3 contains 16 residues. With 5 bases removed from V and 0 bases from J, the gap between germline ends came to 14 bases. This CDR3 reads CASSPQGLSSGNTIYF. CDR3 DNA: TGTGCCAGCAGCCCTCAGGGCCTTAGCTCTGGAAACACCATATATTTT.

This clone appeared once. The CDR3 DNA reads TGTGCCAGCAGCGGGACAGGGTATAACTATGGCTACACCTTC. Translating it yields CASSGTGYNYGYTF. V is TRBV3-1 (or the pseudogene TRBV3-2) and J is TRBJ1-2, with 9 nucleotides matching TRBD1. Looked up from germline, CDR1 is LGHDT and CDR2 is YNNKEL (reference sequence). V was clipped by 5 bases and J by 1 base; unmatched bases: 2. The CDR3 covers 14 residues.

The V gene is TRBV4-3, the J gene TRBJ1-2; D possibly corresponds to TRBD1 (5 bases). This CDR3 contains 14 residues. V lost 4 bases, J lost 2 bases, and 11 bases lay in between. Germline CDR1 reads LGHNA; CDR2 reads YSLEER. The CDR3 DNA is TGCGCCAGCAGCCCGGACCAGGGAAACTATGGCTACACCTTC. Protein product: CASSPDQGNYGYTF.

The chain employs TRBV28 and TRBJ2-1; D is uncertain. CDR3 size: 15 residues. Trimming removed 3 bases from V and 2 bases from J, with 11 bases in between. The germline V gene has CDR1 MDHEN and CDR2 SYDVKM. The chain's CDR3 is CASSLVQTTYNEQFF. The CDR3 DNA is TGTGCCAGCAGTTTGGTACAGACGACCTACAATGAGCAGTTCTTC.

This clone appeared a single time. The V gene is TRBV1, the J gene TRBJ1-6; the D call of TRBD1 is as the table states it, not checked on the DNA. TRBV1 is a pseudogene segment. There are 21 residues in the CDR3. The CDR3 region has the DNA TGCACCAGCAGCCAAGACGACAGGGTAGAACAACGAGGCTCCTATAATTCACCCCTCCACTTT. Translated, it gives CTSSQDDRVEQRGSYNSPLHF.

In this sample, this clone turned up once. This chain links TRBV28 with TRBJ1-1; 7 bases fit TRBD1. Germline trimming cut 7 bases from V and 5 bases from J; bases unmatched to any gene: 7. Germline V CDR1 and CDR2: MDHEN, SYDVKM. The CDR3 contains 13 residues. The CDR3 nucleotides read TGTGCCAGCAAGAGGGGGCGAAAAACTGAAGCTTTCTTT. Amino acids: CASKRGRKTEAFF.

The chain uses TRBV2 and TRBJ2-1; D not certain. CDR3 length: 13 residues. V lost 7 bases to trimming and J lost 1 base, with 8 bases between them. The V gene's germline CDR1 is SNHLY and CDR2 FYNNEI. CDR3 amino acids: CASTLRSYNEQFF. In DNA, the CDR3 is TGTGCCAGCACCCTTCGGTCCTACAATGAGCAGTTCTTC.

The CDR3 loop reads CASSPGSTGELFF. The DNA of the CDR3 is TGCGCCAGCAGCCCAGGGAGTACCGGGGAGCTGTTTTTT. The gene calls are TRBV23-1 and TRBJ2-2, with D perhaps being TRBD1 or TRBD2 (5 bases each). TRBV23-1 is an ORF, with its function uncertain. Trimming took 6 bases from V and 5 from J, leaving 10 bases between them. The CDR3 spans 13 residues.

The genes are TRBV24-1 and TRBJ1-6; D is undetermined. The V gene's germline CDR1 is KGHDR and CDR2 SFDVKD. V shed 8 bases and J shed 15 bases, with 10 bases lying between them. The CDR3 covers 10 residues. In DNA form, the CDR3 reads TGTGCCACCACAGACCGTCTCCTCCACTTT. It translates to CATTDRLLHF.

The J gene is TRBJ2-2, the V gene TRBV15, with 8 bases matching TRBD2. Losses at the gene ends were 0 bases for V and 3 bases for J; bases not matched to a gene: 6. CDR3 length: 17 amino acids. Germline assignment: CDR1 LNHNV and CDR2 YYDKDF (reference sequence). CDR3 residues: CATSRDPAAGDTGELFF. For the CDR3, the DNA is TGTGCCACCAGCAGAGATCCCGCAGCGGGGGACACCGGGGAGCTGTTTTTT.

The V gene is TRBV24-1, the J gene TRBJ2-5, with D possibly TRBD1 on 5 matching bases. The V and J ends lost 5 bases and 2 bases respectively, with 8 bases between them. CDR3 length equals 13 residues. CDR1 KGHDR and CDR2 SFDVKD come from the germline V gene. CDR3 sequence: CATSGGAQETQYF. As DNA, the CDR3 is TGTGCCACCAGTGGTGGGGCACAAGAGACCCAGTACTTC.

This clone was picked up one time. The chain is built from TRBV28 and TRBJ1-6, with 7 bases lining up with TRBD1. Germline CDR1 is MDHEN and CDR2 is SYDVKM. The CDR3 runs to 17 residues. The V gene end was trimmed by 1 base and the J gene end by 7 bases; junction bases not matched to a gene: 10. The CDR3 sequence: CASSLSHRGGFNSPLHF. The CDR3 nucleotides read TGTGCCAGCAGTTTATCGCACAGGGGAGGTTTCAATTCACCCCTCCACTTT.

The V and J genes are TRBV14 and TRBJ1-3; D is ambiguous. The CDR3 extends over 16 amino acids. Germline CDR1 is SGHDN and CDR2 is FVKESK. V gave up 1 base and J gave up 0 bases, with 10 bases separating them. The CDR3 loop reads CASSQVGRYSGNTIYF. The CDR3 region has the DNA TGTGCCAGCAGCCAAGTTGGCCGATACTCTGGAAACACCATATATTTT.

The chain uses TRBV18 and TRBJ1-2, with TRBD1 matching over 8 bases. The CDR3 length is 14 residues. From germline, CDR1 is KGHSH and CDR2 LQKENI. Trimming removed 0 bases from V and 8 bases from J; junction bases left unmatched: 5. The CDR3 is CASSPPTTGEGYTF. DNA for the CDR3: TGTGCCAGCTCACCACCGACGACAGGGGAAGGCTACACCTTC.

The chain is built from TRBV4-1 and TRBJ1-4, with TRBD1 matching over 9 bases. Germline V gene lookup returns CDR1 MGHRA and CDR2 YSYEKL. There are 18 residues in the CDR3. The V gene end was trimmed by 2 bases and the J gene end by 7 bases; junction bases not matched to a gene: 14. This CDR3 reads CASSQSTGGAMGREKLFF. The CDR3 DNA reads as TGCGCCAGCAGCCAATCCACAGGGGGCGCGATGGGTCGTGAAAAACTGTTTTTT.

The chain has TRBV15 and TRBJ1-5, with D unresolved. Trimming removed 0 bases from V and 4 bases from J, with 10 bases in between. CDR3 length: 15 residues. CDR1 LNHNV and CDR2 YYDKDF come from the germline V gene (reference sequence). In DNA, the CDR3 is TGTGCCACCAGCAGAGATCTTAGAGAAAATCAGCCCCAGCATTTT. Its translation: CATSRDLRENQPQHF. Looking up the rest from reference TRBV15 and TRBJ1-5 gives the full variable domain: DAMVIQNPRYQVTQFGKPVTLSCSQTLNHNVMYWYQQKSSQAPKLLFHYYDKDFNNEADTPDNFQSRRPNTSFCFLDIRSPGLGDTAMYLCATSRDLRENQPQHFGDGTRLSIL.

The chain couples TRBV25-1 to TRBJ1-2; 10 bases align to TRBD1. The germline gives CDR1 MGHDK, CDR2 SYGVNS. J was trimmed by 4 bases and V by 4 bases; bases with no gene match: 6. This CDR3 region has 15 residues. The CDR3 DNA sequence: TGTGCCAGCAGTGCCGGGACAGGGGCCTTCTATGGCTACACCTTC. Translated: CASSAGTGAFYGYTF.